A single sample gave rise to the 4 T cell receptor beta chains below, sequenced in a study of blood T cell repertoires in COVID-19 (dated by TCRdb to 2020 to 2022). The library came from the immunoSEQ multiplex PCR assay. Not all clones reach the TCRdb copy of this immuneACCESS table, which keeps in-frame sequences only. Checked studies attribute under half of the gap to unresolved V genes and leave the rest unexplained. Here the sample has approximately 250,000 clones; 82% occur a single time. The ten largest clones add up to approximately 15% of the sample. The sequenced material came from PBMCs or T cells enriched from blood (not recorded which). The receptors originated from a man aged 40-55 years who had recovered from COVID-19.

V gene TRBV7-3 combines with J gene TRBJ2-1; maybe TRBD2 (5 bases). The length of the CDR3 is 15 residues. Trimming took off 5 bases at V and 2 bases at J, with 13 bases between the two ends. Germline V gene sequence: CDR1 SGHTA, CDR2 FQGTGA. The CDR3 DNA follows: TGTGCCAGCAGCCGGGATCTAGGAGCCTACAATGAGCAGTTCTTC. Its protein product is CASSRDLGAYNEQFF.

The CDR3 region is CAWSDTGQGRNSPLHF. CDR3 sequence (DNA): TGTGCCTGGAGTGATACCGGACAGGGACGCAATTCACCCCTCCACTTT. The chain links TRBV30 to TRBJ1-6; TRBD1 agrees at 8 bases. J was trimmed by 7 bases and V by 1 base; bases with no gene match: 9. CDR3 length: 16 residues. The germline V gene has CDR1 GTSNPN and CDR2 SVGIG (reference sequence).

This chain joins TRBV5-4 and TRBJ2-7; TRBD2 matches at 8 bases. This CDR3 is 15 amino acids long. V dropped 2 bases and J dropped 5; count of bases not matched to a gene: 9. Germline lookup yields CDR1 SGHNT and CDR2 YYREEE (reference sequence). The CDR3 spells CASSFRRAGDDEQYF. In DNA form, the CDR3 reads TGTGCCAGCAGCTTTCGACGAGCGGGGGATGACGAGCAGTACTTC.

The CDR3 region is CASSRLTNYGYTF. CDR3 in DNA: TGTGCCAGCAGTAGACTGACTAACTATGGCTACACCTTC. The chain links TRBV28 to TRBJ1-2; no reliable D call. Trimming removed 5 bases at V and 0 bases at J, with 7 bases between. CDR3 size: 13 residues. The germline CDR1 and CDR2 sequences are MDHEN and SYDVKM.